The 31 T cell receptor beta chains given below trace back to one sample, sequenced in a study of patients and donors after allogeneic stem cell transplantation. TCRdb passed the RT-PCR reads through MiXCR, listing each CDR3 protein once. Among about 960,000 distinct CDR3 sequences listed, about a sixth were seen once. Sequencing was done on a sample of blood, either unsorted or a sorted T cell fraction (not recorded which). The receptors originated from a human donor who was either an allogeneic HSCT recipient or a stem cell or donor lymphocyte infusion donor (not recorded which). It is not recorded whose cells these are; they may come from a transplant donor.

This clonotype has more than one count but fewer than ten. The chain employs TRBV29-1 and TRBJ2-2; D is undetermined. V was shortened by 5 bases and J by 0 bases, with 4 bases between the two germline ends. The CDR3 spans 12 residues. Germline V gene data show CDR1 as SQVTM and CDR2 as ANQGSEA. For the CDR3, the DNA is TGCAGCGTTCGCACGAACACCGGGGAGCTGTTTTTT. Protein sequence: CSVRTNTGELFF.

V and J are TRBV29-1 and TRBJ2-7; 11 nucleotides line up with TRBD2. CDR3 length equals 13 residues. Trimming cost V 6 bases and J 3 bases; bases outside gene matches: 4. Germline CDR1 reads SQVTM; CDR2 reads ANQGSEA. CDR3 in amino acids: CSVLAGGHYEQYF. The DNA of the CDR3 is TGCAGCGTCCTAGCGGGGGGTCACTACGAGCAGTACTTC.

This clonotype was counted at least ten times. CDR3 sequence reads: CASRQGTGLGNTIYF. The CDR3 bases are TGTGCCAGCAGGCAAGGGACAGGACTTGGGAACACCATATATTTT. J is TRBJ1-3 and V is TRBV12-3 or TRBV12-4; 8 bases match TRBD1. Germline trimming cut 6 bases from V and 7 bases from J; bases unmatched to any gene: 11. The CDR3 covers 15 residues.

The chain has TRBV20-1 and TRBJ1-5; a weak D match, TRBD1 (5 bases). The CDR3 runs to 15 residues. The germline CDR1 and CDR2 sequences are DFQATT and SNEGSKA (reference sequence). With 3 bases removed from V and 4 bases from J, the gap between germline ends came to 16 bases. CDR3 DNA sequence: TGCAGTGCTAGGAGCCGTGGGGGGGTAAATCAGCCCCAGCATTTT. Translation: CSARSRGGVNQPQHF.

There are many counts of this clonotype. The chain joins TRBV27 to TRBJ1-2; TRBD1 aligns across 7 bases. The V and J ends lost 9 bases and 2 bases, in that order; junction bases with no gene match: 12. Germline lookup yields CDR1 MNHEY and CDR2 SMNVEV (reference sequence). The CDR3 is 15 residues long. This CDR3 reads CARGDREGRNYGYTF. In DNA, the CDR3 is TGTGCCAGAGGTGACAGGGAGGGACGGAACTATGGCTACACCTTC.

V usage is TRBV5-1 and J usage is TRBJ2-3; D not resolved. This CDR3 spans 16 amino acids. Per germline, CDR1 SGHRS and CDR2 YFSETQ. V lost 2 bases to trimming and J lost 6 bases, with 19 bases between them. CDR3 sequence (DNA): TGCGCCAGCAGCTTACGGGCGGATGGACGCAGGGATACGCAGTATTTT. This translates into CASSLRADGRRDTQYF.

This chain connects TRBV2 to TRBJ1-4; D remains unclear. Germline CDR1 and CDR2: SNHLY and FYNNEI. V dropped 11 bases and J dropped 3 bases, with 13 bases sitting between them. The CDR3 has 13 residues. Here the CDR3 DNA reads TGTGCCGGCACCCTTTCGGCTAATGAAAAACTGTTTTTT. This sequence encodes CAGTLSANEKLFF.

There are a few counts of this clonotype. V usage is TRBV25-1 and J usage is TRBJ1-6; D unclear. The CDR3 runs 13 residues. Germline V gene lookup returns CDR1 MGHDK and CDR2 SYGVNS. V lost 5 bases and J lost 7, with 9 bases in between. The CDR3, as DNA: TGTGCCAGCAGTTGGGCGGGAAATTCACCCCTCCACTTT. Its protein is CASSWAGNSPLHF.

CDR3 in amino acids: CASSQDIVKSSNYGYTF. The CDR3 DNA sequence: TGCGCCAGCAGCCAAGATATCGTGAAGAGTTCTAACTATGGCTACACCTTC. The V and J genes are TRBV4-3 and TRBJ1-2, with no clear D. The CDR3 is 17 residues long. Germline V gives CDR1 LGHNA, CDR2 YSLEER. Trimming took 0 bases from V and 0 from J, leaving 14 bases between them.

V usage is TRBV12-3 or TRBV12-4 and J usage is TRBJ1-6; 8 bases fit TRBD1. The CDR3 spans 14 residues. Trimming at V came to 5 bases and at J to 8 bases, leaving 5 bases not matched to a gene. Here the CDR3 DNA reads TGTGCCAGCAGTGCCGGGACAGGTTATTCACCCCTCCACTTT. It translates to CASSAGTGYSPLHF.

The V and J genes are TRBV10-3 and TRBJ2-7; possible D gene TRBD1, 6 bases. The CDR3 covers 15 residues. Trimming removed 0 bases from V and 2 bases from J, with 11 bases in between. In germline, CDR1 is ENHRY, CDR2 SYGVKD. CDR3 DNA sequence: TGTGCCATCAGTGAGTCCAGGGGAACGACCTACGAGCAGTACTTC. Protein product: CAISESRGTTYEQYF.

This clonotype was observed a handful of times. This chain uses TRBV7-2 with TRBJ1-1, with a tentative D call TRBD1 (5 bases). The CDR3 runs 14 residues. Trimming shortened V by 8 bases and J by 2 bases, and 15 bases separated the two germline ends. Germline CDR1 reads SGHTA; CDR2 reads FQGNSA. The CDR3 coding sequence is TGTGCCAGCCTAACTGGGGCCGCAAACACTGAAGCTTTCTTT. Its protein product is CASLTGAANTEAFF. The full variable domain, with the rest looked up from reference TRBV7-2 and TRBJ1-1, is GAGVSQSPSNKVTEKGKDVELRCDPISGHTALYWYRQSLGQGLEFLIYFQGNSAPDKSGLPSDRFSAERTGGSVSTLTIQRTQQEDSAVYLCASLTGAANTEAFFGQGTRLTVV.

This clonotype was counted only a few times. The chain carries TRBV2 and TRBJ1-2, with a tentative D call TRBD1 (5 bases). The CDR3 is 12 residues long. The germline gives CDR1 SNHLY, CDR2 FYNNEI. Trimming removed 4 bases from V and 7 bases from J, with 10 bases in between. CDR3 DNA: TGTGCCAGCAGTGGATTCAGGGCTGGCTACACCTTC. Translated: CASSGFRAGYTF.

A few counts support this clonotype. J is TRBJ2-7 and V is TRBV20-1, with 7 bases lining up with TRBD1. V lost 2 bases, J lost 1 base, and 8 bases stayed unmatched. The CDR3 is 15 residues long. Germline-derived CDR1 and CDR2 are DFQATT and SNEGSKA (reference sequence). CDR3 sequence reads: CSARPRGTFSYEQYF. DNA for the CDR3: TGCAGTGCTAGACCCAGGGGGACATTTTCCTACGAGCAGTACTTC.

In its sample, this clonotype was seen a few times. The gene calls are TRBV9 and TRBJ2-1; the D gene is possibly TRBD1 (5 bases). Looked up from germline, CDR1 is SGDLS and CDR2 is YYNGEE. The V and J ends lost 0 bases and 3 bases respectively, with 13 bases between them. This CDR3 has 16 amino acids. The CDR3 sequence is CASSVGGLTLYNEQFF. CDR3 nucleotide sequence: TGTGCCAGCAGCGTAGGGGGCCTGACGCTCTACAATGAGCAGTTCTTC.

This clonotype was detected only a few times. The V and J genes are TRBV3-1 and TRBJ1-3; no clear D. Germline V gene sequence: CDR1 LGHDT, CDR2 YNNKEL (reference sequence). The CDR3 consists of 13 residues. V lost 1 base and J lost 5, with 6 bases in between. CDR3 amino acids: CASSQVGRNTIYF. As DNA, the CDR3 is TGTGCCAGCAGCCAAGTTGGTCGAAACACCATATATTTT.

This clonotype came up a few times. The V and J genes are TRBV9 and TRBJ2-7, with TRBD1 as a possible D gene (5 bases). The CDR3 sequence is 15 residues long. Germline V gives CDR1 SGDLS, CDR2 YYNGEE. Trimming pared 0 bases from V and 3 bases from J, leaving 13 bases between. Here the CDR3 reads CASSVASEGVYEQYF. CDR3 sequence (DNA): TGTGCCAGCAGCGTAGCTTCTGAAGGGGTCTACGAGCAGTACTTC. Complete variable domain (other parts from reference TRBV9 and TRBJ2-7): DSGVTQTPKHLITATGQRVTLRCSPRSGDLSVYWYQQSLDQGLQFLIQYYNGEERAKGNILERFSAQQFPDLHSELNLSSLELGDSALYFCASSVASEGVYEQYFGPGTRLTVT.

This rearrangement joins TRBV5-5 to TRBJ2-7; no clear D. V lost 4 bases, J lost 7 bases, and 9 bases lay in between. Germline V lookup: CDR1 SGHKS, CDR2 YYEKEE (reference sequence). This CDR3 has 11 amino acids. This CDR3 is CASSGIPEQYF. The CDR3 DNA reads as TGTGCCAGCAGCGGGATACCGGAGCAGTACTTC.

This clonotype was picked up a small number of times. This chain uses TRBV6-2 or TRBV6-3 with TRBJ1-1; D might be TRBD1 (6 bases). The CDR3 runs to 17 residues. Trimming pared 6 bases from V and 2 bases from J, leaving 22 bases between. The germline V gene has CDR1 MNHEY and CDR2 SVGEGT. Written as DNA, the CDR3 is TGTGCCAGCAGCCCCGCCCAACAGGGAATCTTTAACACTGAAGCTTTCTTT. It specifies CASSPAQQGIFNTEAFF.

This sequence joins TRBV13 and TRBJ2-1; 10 positions agree with TRBD2. This CDR3 is built from 13 residues. With 0 bases clipped from V and 12 bases from J, the junction kept 2 bases outside the gene matches. Germline values: CDR1 PRHDT, CDR2 FYEKMQ (reference sequence). This CDR3 is CASSLGLAGGQFF. In DNA, the CDR3 is TGTGCCAGCAGCTTAGGTTTAGCGGGAGGGCAGTTCTTC. Full variable domain (outside the CDR3, taken from reference TRBV13 and TRBJ2-1): AAGVIQSPRHLIKEKRETATLKCYPIPRHDTVYWYQQGPGQDPQFLISFYEKMQSDKGSIPDRFSAQQFSDYHSELNMSSLELGDSALYFCASSLGLAGGQFFGPGTRLTVL.

The CDR3 loop is CASSTTYGGARGYTF. The CDR3 bases are TGTGCCAGCAGTACAACATACGGAGGGGCTCGGGGCTACACCTTC. The genes are TRBV28 and TRBJ1-2; tentative D call: TRBD1 (5 bases). Germline lookup yields CDR1 MDHEN and CDR2 SYDVKM. This CDR3 spans 15 amino acids. V was cut by 5 bases and J by 8 bases, with 21 bases left in between.

This clonotype came up a few times. The chain employs TRBV20-1 and TRBJ2-1; 9 nucleotides align to TRBD2. V dropped 7 bases and J dropped 9; count of bases not matched to a gene: 4. Germline CDR1 and CDR2: DFQATT and SNEGSKA (reference sequence). The CDR3 is 11 residues long. The CDR3 loop reads CSGSGSGEQFF. In DNA form, the CDR3 reads TGCAGTGGTAGCGGGAGTGGTGAGCAGTTCTTC.

This chain connects TRBV20-1 to TRBJ2-3, with TRBD2 as a possible D gene (5 bases). CDR1 is DFQATT and CDR2 is SNEGSKA in the germline V gene (reference sequence). The CDR3 extends over 16 amino acids. Trimming pared 3 bases from V and 4 bases from J, leaving 20 bases between. The CDR3 sequence is CSASLWGPGGADTQYF. DNA for the CDR3: TGCAGTGCTAGTCTTTGGGGTCCCGGAGGTGCAGATACGCAGTATTTT.

V gene TRBV10-3 combines with J gene TRBJ2-5; the D gene is possibly TRBD1 (5 bases). V lost 7 bases to trimming and J lost 14 bases, with 14 bases between them. The CDR3 covers 10 residues. CDR1 is ENHRY and CDR2 is SYGVKD in the germline V gene. This CDR3 reads CAIKGQPRYF. In DNA, the CDR3 is TGTGCCATCAAGGGGCAGCCCAGATACTTC.

CDR3 nucleotide sequence: TGCACCCCTCGGGTTACAGATACGCAGTATTTT. Protein product: CTPRVTDTQYF. The gene calls are TRBV20-1 and TRBJ2-3; D is ambiguous. The CDR3 extends over 11 amino acids. Germline V gene data show CDR1 as DFQATT and CDR2 as SNEGSKA (reference sequence).

The chain uses TRBV7-8 and TRBJ1-4, with 9 nucleotides matching TRBD1. J lost 7 bases, V lost 10 bases, and 7 bases had no gene match. The CDR3 consists of 13 residues. The germline gives CDR1 SGHVS, CDR2 FQNEAQ. CDR3 sequence (DNA): TGTGCCACCACTACAGGGGGCGGTGAAAAACTGTTTTTT. Protein: CATTTGGGEKLFF.

V gene TRBV7-8 combines with J gene TRBJ2-5; the match to TRBD1 covers 10 bases. The germline gives CDR1 SGHVS, CDR2 FQNEAQ. This CDR3 spans 17 amino acids. Germline trimming cut 5 bases from V and 5 bases from J; bases unmatched to any gene: 14. CDR3 nucleotides: TGTGCCAGCAGCGACGCAGCTGACAGGGGGCGAGGGGAGACCCAGTACTTC. This gives the protein CASSDAADRGRGETQYF.

The genes are TRBV7-9 and TRBJ1-4; the D gene is possibly TRBD1 (5 bases). V was trimmed by 3 bases and J by 8 bases, leaving 13 bases between them. The CDR3 totals 14 residues. CDR1 is SEHNR and CDR2 is FQNEAQ in the germline V gene (reference sequence). CDR3 region: CASSFGGRDEKLFF. The CDR3 coding sequence is TGTGCCAGCAGCTTTGGAGGGAGGGACGAAAAACTGTTTTTT.

The rearrangement links TRBV18 to TRBJ2-3; 8 bases map to TRBD2. J lost 5 bases, V lost 3 bases, and 4 bases had no gene match. Germline V gives CDR1 KGHSH, CDR2 LQKENI. The CDR3 sequence is 14 residues long. The DNA of the CDR3 is TGTGCCAGCTCACCGAGCGGGAGAGGAGATACGCAGTATTTT. It yields the protein CASSPSGRGDTQYF.

This clonotype has a handful of counts. V is TRBV12-3 or TRBV12-4 and J is TRBJ2-3; D is unclear. The CDR3 is 13 amino acids. Deletions cut 10 bases from V and 5 bases from J, with 16 bases between. The CDR3 coding sequence is TGTGCCACTGGGCGAGGACCCAAAGATACGCAGTATTTT. Translating it yields CATGRGPKDTQYF.

This clonotype was seen more than once but under ten times. The rearrangement links TRBV4-2 to TRBJ2-4, with a weak D call TRBD2 (6 bases). V was trimmed by 3 bases and J by 7 bases, leaving 7 bases between them. The germline V gene has CDR1 LGHNA and CDR2 YNFKEQ. The CDR3 runs 12 residues. The CDR3 protein is CASSHAGNIQYF. In DNA form, the CDR3 reads TGTGCCAGCAGCCATGCGGGGAACATTCAGTACTTC.